This TCR beta chain is from a study of blood T cell repertoires in COVID-19. Across the study: Collection of acute and convalescent COVID-19 samples took place in the United States, Italy and Spain. In each case, the material was cDNA or gDNA derived from T cells, B-cell-depleted T cells, or PBMCs.

Germline trimming cut 4 bases from V and 4 bases from J; bases unmatched to any gene: 4. The CDR3 spans 13 residues. Germline CDR1 reads SQVTM; CDR2 reads ANQGSEA. Under the authors' procedure: It was from reference gene primer amplification that nucleated cell counts were estimated. Using immunoSEQ multiplex PCR, the repertoire was profiled, and TCRdb retains in-frame clones only, with some absent. That table gives V, J and clone size, and the DNA gave D and trimming. The sample yields roughly 100,000 clones, more than 80% seen once. The chain uses TRBV29-1 and TRBJ1-2; 9 bases agree with TRBD1. The sequencing input was peripheral blood. The TCR comes from a woman aged 70-85 years with acute or convalescent COVID-19. CDR3 nucleotide sequence: TGCAGCGTTGGGGACAGGGCAAGCTATGGCTACACCTTC. This encodes CSVGDRASYGYTF.